These 17 T cell receptor beta chains share one sample of origin, sequenced in a study of shared clonotypes between healthy human individuals. Method: immunoSEQ multiplex PCR; TCRdb's copy keeps in-frame clones and lacks some. The sample includes 2,100,000 or so clones, roughly 95% of them seen just once. Material for sequencing was naive CD4+ T cells sorted from blood. Subset in this sample: CD45RA+ positively selected. Receptors were obtained from a man younger than 35 in good health.

The chain combines TRBV6-1 with TRBJ1-6; TRBD1 agrees at 9 bases. V was pared by 6 bases and J by 9 bases, with 9 bases of the junction left unmatched. CDR3 length equals 15 residues. Germline CDR1 reads MNHNS; CDR2 reads SASEGT. CDR3 DNA sequence: TGTGCCAGCAGCCCAGGGGGGGACAGGGCTTCACCCCTCCACTTT. Encoded protein: CASSPGGDRASPLHF.

This chain uses TRBV6-1 with TRBJ1-3; 10 nucleotides align to TRBD1. The CDR3 is 17 amino acids. Per the germline V gene, CDR1 is MNHNS and CDR2 is SASEGT. Trimming cost V 0 bases and J 3 bases; bases outside gene matches: 5. CDR3 sequence: CASSEARQGAVGNTIYF. Written as DNA, the CDR3 is TGTGCCAGCAGTGAAGCTCGACAGGGGGCAGTTGGAAACACCATATATTTT.

The chain recombines TRBV10-3 with TRBJ2-7; perhaps D is TRBD1 or TRBD2 (5 bases each). The germline V gene encodes CDR1 ENHRY and CDR2 SYGVKD. V lost 1 base and J 2 bases, leaving 12 bases between the germline ends. The CDR3 loop spans 15 amino acids. CDR3: CAISEFQGETYEQYF. DNA for the CDR3: TGTGCCATCAGTGAGTTCCAAGGGGAGACCTACGAGCAGTACTTC.

This rearrangement joins TRBV2 to TRBJ2-1; 10 positions agree with TRBD1. Germline V gene sequence: CDR1 SNHLY, CDR2 FYNNEI. The V and J ends lost 6 bases and 4 bases, in that order; junction bases with no gene match: 6. This CDR3 has 15 amino acids. The CDR3 DNA reads as TGTGCCAGCAGGACCGACAGGGGGCAGTACAATGAGCAGTTCTTC. As protein: CASRTDRGQYNEQFF.

In regard to this clone: Different DNA sequences within this sample yield the same CDR3. The chain joins TRBV9 to TRBJ1-3; D is ambiguous. The CDR3 extends over 13 amino acids. V was clipped by 0 bases and J by 2 bases, with 3 bases between them. The germline V gene has CDR1 SGDLS and CDR2 YYNGEE. CDR3 bases: TGTGCCAGCAGCGTAGGGCCTGGAAACACCATATATTTT. This sequence encodes CASSVGPGNTIYF.

The chain uses TRBV7-6 and TRBJ2-7; D gene unclear. The CDR3 sequence is 13 residues long. V dropped 5 bases and J dropped 5 bases, with 13 bases sitting between them. Per germline, CDR1 SGHVS and CDR2 FNYEAQ. CDR3 DNA sequence: TGTGCCAGCAGCCGTCAATTAGAAAACGAGCAGTACTTC. Encoded protein: CASSRQLENEQYF.

The rearrangement uses TRBV18 and TRBJ2-1; TRBD2 agrees at 8 bases. The CDR3 extends over 17 amino acids. Trimming took 2 bases from V and 8 from J; bases not matched to a gene: 14. In germline, CDR1 is KGHSH, CDR2 LQKENI. The CDR3 nucleotides read TGTGCCAGCTCACCAGTGGCGGGGGGCCCTCCCGGCGATGAGCAGTTCTTC. Translation gives CASSPVAGGPPGDEQFF.

This clone was observed once. The chain combines TRBV5-1 with TRBJ2-5; TRBD1 matches 9 bases. Germline assignment: CDR1 SGHRS and CDR2 YFSETQ. The CDR3 spans 17 residues. J was trimmed by 4 bases and V by 4 bases; bases with no gene match: 14. Written as DNA, the CDR3 is TGCGCCAGCAGCCTTTCTTCCGGGACAGGGTTGAGAGAGACCCAGTACTTC. This sequence encodes CASSLSSGTGLRETQYF.

The CDR3 loop reads CASSLAVPRTGDFGYTF. In nucleotides, the CDR3 is TGTGCCAGCAGCTTAGCAGTTCCTAGGACAGGGGATTTTGGCTACACCTTC. This chain connects TRBV7-2 to TRBJ1-2, with 9 positions matching TRBD1. Trimming took 0 bases from V and 7 from J; bases not matched to a gene: 12. The germline V gene encodes CDR1 SGHTA and CDR2 FQGNSA. The CDR3 length is 17 residues.

V usage is TRBV18 and J usage is TRBJ1-6; D might be TRBD1 (6 bases). The V gene lost 4 bases and the J gene lost 6 bases, with 19 bases spanning the gap. Germline V gene data show CDR1 as KGHSH and CDR2 as LQKENI. CDR3 length: 17 residues. The CDR3 sequence is CASSLRERGARNSPLHF. CDR3 nucleotides: TGTGCCAGCTCACTTCGAGAACGGGGGGCGCGTAATTCACCCCTCCACTTT.

About this clone itself: Other DNA sequences from this sample encode an identical CDR3 as well. CDR3 residues: CASSEAGDTQYF. DNA of the CDR3: TGTGCCAGCAGTGAAGCAGGGGATACGCAGTATTTT. This sequence joins TRBV6-1 and TRBJ2-3; no clear D. The CDR3 spans 12 residues. Germline V CDR1 and CDR2: MNHNS, SASEGT. Trimming pared 0 bases from V and 6 bases from J, leaving 4 bases between.

Written as DNA, the CDR3 is TGTGCCAGCGAAAGCACAGATACGCAGTATTTT. Its translation is CASESTDTQYF. V and J are TRBV10-3 and TRBJ2-3, with no clear D. The CDR3 is made up of 11 amino acids. V lost 10 bases to trimming and J lost 0 bases, with 5 bases between them. Germline-derived CDR1 and CDR2 are ENHRY and SYGVKD.

Details on this clone: The same CDR3 arises from other DNA sequences in this sample as well. V gene TRBV5-1 combines with J gene TRBJ2-5; D not certain. The CDR3 has 14 amino acids. Germline values: CDR1 SGHRS, CDR2 YFSETQ. V lost 0 bases and J 3 bases, leaving 9 bases between the germline ends. This CDR3 reads CASSLAGREETQYF. In DNA form, the CDR3 reads TGCGCCAGCAGCTTGGCCGGCAGAGAAGAGACCCAGTACTTC.

V and J are TRBV7-6 and TRBJ1-3, with 7 bases that match TRBD1. CDR3 size: 16 residues. V lost 1 base to trimming and J lost 0 bases; unmatched junction nucleotides: 3. Per the germline V gene, CDR1 is SGHVS and CDR2 is FNYEAQ. CDR3 loop: CASSLGDSFSGNTIYF. CDR3 bases: TGTGCCAGCAGCTTAGGGGACAGCTTCTCTGGAAACACCATATATTTT.

The V and J genes are TRBV27 and TRBJ1-6, with a weak D call TRBD1 (5 bases). This CDR3 is built from 14 residues. V lost 3 bases and J lost 5, with 8 bases in between. Germline V CDR1 and CDR2: MNHEY, SMNVEV (reference sequence). For the CDR3, the DNA is TGTGCCAGCAGTTTCGGGACGGATAATTCACCCCTCCACTTT. Its protein product is CASSFGTDNSPLHF.

This rearrangement joins TRBV2 to TRBJ2-3; TRBD2 matches 11 bases. The ends lost 7 bases at V and 0 bases at J; junction bases unmatched: 3. CDR1 and CDR2 from the germline V gene are SNHLY and FYNNEI. The CDR3 extends over 15 amino acids. CDR3 bases: TGTGCCAGCATGGGACTAGCGGTTAGCACAGATACGCAGTATTTT. Its protein product is CASMGLAVSTDTQYF.

The chain has TRBV5-1 and TRBJ1-1, with D uncertain. The CDR3 runs 13 residues. Germline V CDR1 and CDR2: SGHRS, YFSETQ. Deletions cut 2 bases from V and 5 bases from J, with 10 bases between. CDR3 sequence reads: CASSLMERTEAFF. In nucleotides, the CDR3 is TGCGCCAGCAGCTTAATGGAGCGAACTGAAGCTTTCTTT.